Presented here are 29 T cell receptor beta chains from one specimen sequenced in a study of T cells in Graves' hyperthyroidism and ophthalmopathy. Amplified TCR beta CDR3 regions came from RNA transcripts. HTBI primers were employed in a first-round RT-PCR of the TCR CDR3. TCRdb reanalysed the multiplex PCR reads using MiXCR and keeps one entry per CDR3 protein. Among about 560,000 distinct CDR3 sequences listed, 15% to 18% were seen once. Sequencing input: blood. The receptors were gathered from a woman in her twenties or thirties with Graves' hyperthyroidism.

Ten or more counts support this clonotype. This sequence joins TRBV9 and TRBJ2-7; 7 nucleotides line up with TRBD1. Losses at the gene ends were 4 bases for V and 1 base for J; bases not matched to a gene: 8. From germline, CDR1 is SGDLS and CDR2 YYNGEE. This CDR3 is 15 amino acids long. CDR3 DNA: TGTGCCAGCAGCAAAACCGGGACAGCGTCCTACGAGCAGTACTTC. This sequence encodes CASSKTGTASYEQYF. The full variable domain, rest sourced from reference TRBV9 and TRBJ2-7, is DSGVTQTPKHLITATGQRVTLRCSPRSGDLSVYWYQQSLDQGLQFLIQYYNGEERAKGNILERFSAQQFPDLHSELNLSSLELGDSALYFCASSKTGTASYEQYFGPGTRLTVT.

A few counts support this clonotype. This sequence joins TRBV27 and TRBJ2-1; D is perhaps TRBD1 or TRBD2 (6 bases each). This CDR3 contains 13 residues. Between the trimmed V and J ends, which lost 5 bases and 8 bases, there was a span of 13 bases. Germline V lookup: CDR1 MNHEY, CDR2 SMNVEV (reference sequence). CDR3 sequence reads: CASSGGLYHEQFF. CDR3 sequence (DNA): TGTGCCAGCAGTGGGGGGCTCTATCATGAGCAGTTCTTC.

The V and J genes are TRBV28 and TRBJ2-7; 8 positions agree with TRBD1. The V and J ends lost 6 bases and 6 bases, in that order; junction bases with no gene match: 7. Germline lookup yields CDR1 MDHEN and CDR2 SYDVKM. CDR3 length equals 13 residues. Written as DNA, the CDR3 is TGTGCCAGCAGCCATGGGGACAGGATCGAGCAGTACTTC. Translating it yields CASSHGDRIEQYF.

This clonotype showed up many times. CDR3 DNA: TGTGCCAGCAGTCCCTGGACAGGGGGGAACAATCAGCCCCAGCATTTT. This codes for CASSPWTGGNNQPQHF. This chain uses TRBV12-3 or TRBV12-4 with TRBJ1-5; the match to TRBD1 covers 10 bases. The CDR3 runs 16 residues. With V trimmed by 5 bases and J by 3 bases, 7 bases remained unmatched.

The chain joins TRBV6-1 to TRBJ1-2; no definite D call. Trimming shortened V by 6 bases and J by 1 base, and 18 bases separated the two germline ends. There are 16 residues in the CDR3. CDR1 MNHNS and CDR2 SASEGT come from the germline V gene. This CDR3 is CASSPGTWTVNYGYTF. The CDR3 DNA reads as TGTGCCAGCAGCCCGGGAACTTGGACGGTTAACTATGGCTACACCTTC.

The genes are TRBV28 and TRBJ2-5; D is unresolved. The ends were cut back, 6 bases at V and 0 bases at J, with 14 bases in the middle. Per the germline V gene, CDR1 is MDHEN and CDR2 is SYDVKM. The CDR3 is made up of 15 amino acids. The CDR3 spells CASSPSPGNQETQYF. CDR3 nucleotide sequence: TGTGCCAGCAGCCCCAGCCCGGGCAACCAAGAGACCCAGTACTTC.

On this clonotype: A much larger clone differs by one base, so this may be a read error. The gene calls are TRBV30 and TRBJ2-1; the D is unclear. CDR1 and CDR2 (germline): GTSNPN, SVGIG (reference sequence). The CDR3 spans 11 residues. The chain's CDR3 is CAWSSLNGQFF. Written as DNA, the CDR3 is TGTGCCTGGAGCTCCCTCAATGGGCAGTTCTTC.

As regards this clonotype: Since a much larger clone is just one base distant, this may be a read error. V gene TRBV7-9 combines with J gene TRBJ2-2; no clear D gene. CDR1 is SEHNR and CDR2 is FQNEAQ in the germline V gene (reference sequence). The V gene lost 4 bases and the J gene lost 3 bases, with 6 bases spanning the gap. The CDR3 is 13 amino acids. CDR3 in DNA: TGTGCCAGCAGCTCCCGGGACACCGGGGAGCTGTTTTTT. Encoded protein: CASSSRDTGELFF.

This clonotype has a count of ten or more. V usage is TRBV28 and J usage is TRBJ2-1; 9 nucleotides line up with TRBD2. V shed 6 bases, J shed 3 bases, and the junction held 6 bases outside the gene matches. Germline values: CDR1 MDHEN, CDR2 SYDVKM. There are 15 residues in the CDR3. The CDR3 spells CASSLPSGNYNEQFF. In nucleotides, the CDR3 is TGTGCCAGCAGCCTTCCTAGCGGGAACTACAATGAGCAGTTCTTC.

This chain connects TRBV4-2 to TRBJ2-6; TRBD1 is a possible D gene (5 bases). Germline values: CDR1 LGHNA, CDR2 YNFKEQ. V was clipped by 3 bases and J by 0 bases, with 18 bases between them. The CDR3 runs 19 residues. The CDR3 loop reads CASSHLNAGSTSGANVLTF. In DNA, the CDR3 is TGTGCCAGCAGCCATCTTAATGCAGGGTCAACCTCTGGGGCCAACGTCCTGACTTTC.

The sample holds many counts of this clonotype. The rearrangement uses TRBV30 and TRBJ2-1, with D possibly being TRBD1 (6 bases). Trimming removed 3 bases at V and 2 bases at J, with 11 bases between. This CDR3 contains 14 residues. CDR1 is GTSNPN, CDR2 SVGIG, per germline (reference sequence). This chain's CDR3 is CAWSTRTAYNEQFF. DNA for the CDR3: TGTGCCTGGAGCACCCGGACAGCCTACAATGAGCAGTTCTTC.

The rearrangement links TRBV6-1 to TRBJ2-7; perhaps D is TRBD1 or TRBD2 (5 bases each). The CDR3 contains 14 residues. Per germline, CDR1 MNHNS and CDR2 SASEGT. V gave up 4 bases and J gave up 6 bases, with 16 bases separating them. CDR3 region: CASSGKPGRGEQYF. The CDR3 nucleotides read TGTGCCAGCAGTGGAAAGCCGGGACGGGGCGAGCAGTACTTC.

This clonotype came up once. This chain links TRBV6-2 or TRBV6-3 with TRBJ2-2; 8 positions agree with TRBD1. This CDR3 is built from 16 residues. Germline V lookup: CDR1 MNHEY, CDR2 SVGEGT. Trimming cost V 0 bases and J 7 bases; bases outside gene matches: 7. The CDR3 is CASSYSRQGSGGELFF. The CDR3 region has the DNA TGTGCCAGCAGTTACTCCCGACAGGGGAGTGGCGGGGAGCTGTTTTTT.

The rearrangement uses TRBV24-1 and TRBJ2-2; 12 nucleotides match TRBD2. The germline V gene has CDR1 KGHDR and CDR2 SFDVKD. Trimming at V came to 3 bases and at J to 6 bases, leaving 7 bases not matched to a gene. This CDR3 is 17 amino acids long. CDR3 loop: CATSDPRTSGTPGELFF. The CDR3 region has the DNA TGTGCCACCAGTGATCCCAGGACTAGCGGGACCCCCGGGGAGCTGTTTTTT.

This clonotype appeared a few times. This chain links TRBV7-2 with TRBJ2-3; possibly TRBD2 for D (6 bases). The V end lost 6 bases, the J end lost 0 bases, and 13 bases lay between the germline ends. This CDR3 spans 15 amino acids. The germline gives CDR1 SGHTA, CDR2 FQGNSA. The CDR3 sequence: CASRRSGTSTDTQYF. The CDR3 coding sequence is TGTGCCAGCAGGCGCTCCGGGACTAGCACAGATACGCAGTATTTT. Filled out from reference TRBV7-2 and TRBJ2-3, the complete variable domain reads GAGVSQSPSNKVTEKGKDVELRCDPISGHTALYWYRQSLGQGLEFLIYFQGNSAPDKSGLPSDRFSAERTGGSVSTLTIQRTQQEDSAVYLCASRRSGTSTDTQYFGPGTRLTVL.

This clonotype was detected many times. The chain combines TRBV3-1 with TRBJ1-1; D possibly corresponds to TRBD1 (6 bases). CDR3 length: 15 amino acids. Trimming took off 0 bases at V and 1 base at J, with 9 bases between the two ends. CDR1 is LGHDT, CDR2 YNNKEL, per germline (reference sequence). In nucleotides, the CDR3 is TGTGCCAGCAGCCAAGAAGGGGGGGCGAACACTGAAGCTTTCTTT. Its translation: CASSQEGGANTEAFF.

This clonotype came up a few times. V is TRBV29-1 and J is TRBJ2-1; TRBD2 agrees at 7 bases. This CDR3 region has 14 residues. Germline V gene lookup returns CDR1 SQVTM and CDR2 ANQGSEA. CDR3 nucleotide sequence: TGCAGGGCGGGAGAGGGCAATTCCTACAATGAGCAGTTCTTC. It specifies CRAGEGNSYNEQFF.

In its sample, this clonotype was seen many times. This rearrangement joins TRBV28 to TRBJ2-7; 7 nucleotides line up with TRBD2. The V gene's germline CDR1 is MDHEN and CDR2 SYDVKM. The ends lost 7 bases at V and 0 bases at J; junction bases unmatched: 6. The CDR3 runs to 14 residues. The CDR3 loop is CASNLSGSSYEQYF. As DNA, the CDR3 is TGTGCCAGCAACCTTAGCGGGTCCTCCTACGAGCAGTACTTC.

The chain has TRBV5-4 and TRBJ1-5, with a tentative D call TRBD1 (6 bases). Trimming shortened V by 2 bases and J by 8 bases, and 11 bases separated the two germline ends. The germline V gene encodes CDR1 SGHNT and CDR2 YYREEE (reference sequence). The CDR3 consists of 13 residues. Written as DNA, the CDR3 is TGTGCCAGCAGCTTTAGGGGGTTGGAGCCCCAGCATTTT. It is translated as CASSFRGLEPQHF.

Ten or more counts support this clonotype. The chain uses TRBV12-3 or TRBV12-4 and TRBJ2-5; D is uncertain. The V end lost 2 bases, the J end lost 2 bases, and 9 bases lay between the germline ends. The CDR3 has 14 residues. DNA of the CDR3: TGTGCCAGCAGTTTATGGGGTGGGCAAGAGACCCAGTACTTC. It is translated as CASSLWGGQETQYF.

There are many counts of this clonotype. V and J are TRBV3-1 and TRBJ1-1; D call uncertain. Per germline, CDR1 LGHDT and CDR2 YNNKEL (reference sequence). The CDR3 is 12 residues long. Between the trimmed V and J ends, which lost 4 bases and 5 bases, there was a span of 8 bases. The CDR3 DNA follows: TGTGCCAGCAGCCTCGAGGAGACTGAAGCTTTCTTT. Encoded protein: CASSLEETEAFF.

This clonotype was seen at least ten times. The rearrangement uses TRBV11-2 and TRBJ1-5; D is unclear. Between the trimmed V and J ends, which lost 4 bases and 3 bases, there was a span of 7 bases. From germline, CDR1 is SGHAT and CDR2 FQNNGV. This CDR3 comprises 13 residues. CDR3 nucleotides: TGTGCCAGCAGCTCACAACACAATCAGCCCCAGCATTTT. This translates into CASSSQHNQPQHF.

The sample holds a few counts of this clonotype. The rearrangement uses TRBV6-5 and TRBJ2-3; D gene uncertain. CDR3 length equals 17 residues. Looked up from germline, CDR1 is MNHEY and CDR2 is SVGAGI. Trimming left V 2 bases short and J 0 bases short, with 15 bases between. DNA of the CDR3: TGTGCCAGCAGTTACCTTGCGTTCCGGGCAAGCACAGATACGCAGTATTTT. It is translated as CASSYLAFRASTDTQYF.

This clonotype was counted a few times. The CDR3 coding sequence is TGCGCCAGCAGCCAAGTAGGGGCCCTAGGGCCCCAGCATTTT. Translation: CASSQVGALGPQHF. V gene TRBV4-1 combines with J gene TRBJ1-5; maybe TRBD1 (5 bases). The CDR3 loop spans 14 amino acids. Germline CDR1 MGHRA, CDR2 YSYEKL. V was shortened by 1 base and J by 9 bases, with 13 bases between the two germline ends.

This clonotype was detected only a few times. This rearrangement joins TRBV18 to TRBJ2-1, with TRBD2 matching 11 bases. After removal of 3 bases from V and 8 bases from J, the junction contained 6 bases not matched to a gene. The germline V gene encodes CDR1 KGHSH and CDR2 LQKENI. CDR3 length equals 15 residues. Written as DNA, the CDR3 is TGTGCCAGCTCACCTATTAGACTAGCGGGGCATGAGCAGTTCTTC. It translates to CASSPIRLAGHEQFF.

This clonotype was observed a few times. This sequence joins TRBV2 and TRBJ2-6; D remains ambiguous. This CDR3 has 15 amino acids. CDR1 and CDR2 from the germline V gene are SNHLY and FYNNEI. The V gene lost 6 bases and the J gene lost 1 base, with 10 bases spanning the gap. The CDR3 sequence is CASSLLSSGANVLTF. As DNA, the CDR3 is TGTGCCAGCAGCTTACTTTCTTCTGGGGCCAACGTCCTGACTTTC.

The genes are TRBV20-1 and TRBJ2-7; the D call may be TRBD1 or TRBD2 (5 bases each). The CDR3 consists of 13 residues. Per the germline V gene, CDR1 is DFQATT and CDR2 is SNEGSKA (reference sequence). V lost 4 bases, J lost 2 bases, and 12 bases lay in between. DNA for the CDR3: TGCAGTGCTATGAGGGACGGTGCCTACGAGCAGTACTTC. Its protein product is CSAMRDGAYEQYF.

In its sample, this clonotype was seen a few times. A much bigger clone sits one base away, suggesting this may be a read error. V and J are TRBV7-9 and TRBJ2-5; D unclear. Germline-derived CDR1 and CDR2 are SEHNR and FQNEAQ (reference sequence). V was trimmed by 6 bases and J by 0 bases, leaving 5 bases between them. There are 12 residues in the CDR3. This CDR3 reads CASSMYQETQYF. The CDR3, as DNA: TGTGCCAGCAGTATGTACCAAGAGACCCAGTACTTC.

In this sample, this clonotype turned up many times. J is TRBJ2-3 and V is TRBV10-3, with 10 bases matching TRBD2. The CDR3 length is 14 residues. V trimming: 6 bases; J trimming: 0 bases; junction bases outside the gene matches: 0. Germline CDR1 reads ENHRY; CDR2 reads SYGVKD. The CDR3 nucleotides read TGTGCCATCAGGACTAGCGGGAGCACAGATACGCAGTATTTT. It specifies CAIRTSGSTDTQYF.